Sequencing of this T cell receptor beta chain was carried out in a study of T cell changes during pregnancy in multiple sclerosis. Profiling relied on immunoSEQ multiplex PCR, and the TCRdb table lists in-frame clones only, not all of them. The sample shows approximately 93,000 clones, approximately 90% of them seen only once. V lost 5 bases, J lost 0 bases, and 8 bases stayed unmatched. Germline V gives CDR1 SGHVS, CDR2 FQNEAQ. This CDR3 is built from 16 residues. This receptor was identified in a female donor in good health, enrolled as a control in a pregnancy study. The source material was peripheral blood, sampled in the first trimester of pregnancy. The chain has TRBV7-8 and TRBJ2-7; TRBD1 agrees at 9 bases. The CDR3 region is CASSHRQGGSSYEQYF. The CDR3 nucleotides are TGTGCCAGCAGCCACAGACAGGGGGGGAGCTCCTACGAGCAGTACTTC.